A single sample is the source of the 6 T cell receptor beta chains below, sequenced in a study of CD8 T cell repertoires and HIV-1 epitope variants. The antigens of these receptors remain unknown. The assay was immunoSEQ multiplex PCR, and TCRdb's table has in-frame clones only and misses some. The sample lists about 4,000 clones; under 70% were seen once. The material sequenced was cultured CD8+ T cells derived from PBMCs. These receptors originate from a male donor with HIV.

In nucleotides, the CDR3 is TGCGCCAGCAGCCAAGATTACAGGGGCTACGAGCAGTACTTC. This gives the protein CASSQDYRGYEQYF. J is TRBJ2-7 and V is TRBV4-3, with 7 nucleotides matching TRBD1. Looked up from germline, CDR1 is LGHNA and CDR2 is YSLEER. The CDR3 has 14 amino acids. With 0 bases clipped from V and 3 bases from J, the junction kept 2 bases outside the gene matches.

The V gene is TRBV5-6, the J gene TRBJ1-4; D possibly corresponds to TRBD1 (6 bases). Per the germline V gene, CDR1 is SGHDT and CDR2 is YYEEEE. Trimming removed 4 bases at V and 2 bases at J, with 9 bases between. The CDR3 contains 14 residues. CDR3 amino acids: CASSEGVTNEKLFF. The CDR3 region has the DNA TGTGCCAGCAGCGAGGGGGTTACTAATGAAAAACTGTTTTTT.

The chain combines TRBV6-1 with TRBJ2-1, with D possibly TRBD2 on 5 matching bases. Germline loops: CDR1 MNHNS, CDR2 SASEGT. There are 16 residues in the CDR3. Trimming removed 3 bases at V and 5 bases at J, with 17 bases between. For the CDR3, the DNA is TGTGCCAGCAGTGACTACCATCCTGCGGGTCACAATGAGCAGTTCTTC. Residues: CASSDYHPAGHNEQFF.

The chain recombines TRBV9 with TRBJ2-5; a weak D match, TRBD2 (5 bases). The germline V gene has CDR1 SGDLS and CDR2 YYNGEE. Trimming stripped 0 bases from V and 3 bases from J, with 6 bases between. CDR3 length: 13 amino acids. CDR3 in amino acids: CASSVAGEETQYF. In DNA form, the CDR3 reads TGTGCCAGCAGCGTAGCCGGGGAAGAGACCCAGTACTTC.

The V gene is TRBV10-3, the J gene TRBJ2-2; no reliable D call. CDR1 ENHRY and CDR2 SYGVKD come from the germline V gene. This CDR3 has 12 amino acids. V was cut by 10 bases and J by 5 bases, with 11 bases left in between. CDR3 sequence: CATEVRTGELFF. The CDR3 DNA is TGTGCCACCGAGGTGCGGACCGGGGAGCTGTTTTTT.

This clone was seen only a few times. The rearrangement joins TRBV7-3 to TRBJ2-3; TRBD2 matches 7 bases. V shed 3 bases, J shed 3 bases, and the junction held 9 bases outside the gene matches. CDR3 length: 16 amino acids. Per the germline V gene, CDR1 is SGHTA and CDR2 is FQGTGA. In DNA, the CDR3 is TGTGCCAGCAGCTTCGCGATAGGCGGGGGAACAGATACGCAGTATTTT. Translating it yields CASSFAIGGGTDTQYF.